The 18 T cell receptor beta chains below all came from one sample that was sequenced in a study of T cells in Graves' hyperthyroidism and ophthalmopathy. Using RNA transcripts as the source, TCR beta CDR3 regions were amplified. First-round RT-PCR targeting the TCR CDR3 was performed with the HTBI primer set. TCRdb processed the multiplex PCR reads anew with MiXCR; each CDR3 protein has one entry. The sample carries 200,000 to 250,000 distinct CDR3 sequences, approximately 25% recorded once. The sequenced sample was blood. Receptors were obtained from a middle-aged woman with Graves' ophthalmopathy.

Ten or more counts support this clonotype. The V and J genes are TRBV12-3 or TRBV12-4 and TRBJ1-5, with 9 bases that match TRBD1. This CDR3 is built from 14 residues. V was pared by 6 bases and J by 2 bases, with 2 bases of the junction left unmatched. The CDR3 protein is CASSRTGGNQPQHF. The CDR3 bases are TGTGCCAGCAGCCGGACAGGGGGCAATCAGCCCCAGCATTTT.

The sample holds many counts of this clonotype. The V call is TRBV6-5, the J call TRBJ1-1; no clear D gene. V was pared by 2 bases and J by 1 base, with 11 bases between. The CDR3 is 15 residues long. CDR1 is MNHEY, CDR2 SVGAGI, per germline. The DNA for the CDR3 is TGTGCCAGCAGTTACGGGTGGGCAGGGAACACTGAAGCTTTCTTT. This codes for CASSYGWAGNTEAFF.

Ten or more counts support this clonotype. The chain has TRBV11-2 and TRBJ2-5; maybe TRBD1 (6 bases). Germline V CDR1 and CDR2: SGHAT, FQNNGV. The CDR3 is 13 amino acids. Trimming removed 2 bases at V and 5 bases at J, with 9 bases between. CDR3 loop: CASSLSQGETQYF. The CDR3 DNA sequence: TGTGCCAGCAGCTTAAGTCAGGGGGAGACCCAGTACTTC.

As for this clonotype: Given a much more abundant clone one base away, this may be a read error. The CDR3 end shows no conserved phenylalanine or tryptophan, and so a read error is likely. The limits of the CDR3 on the DNA are not certain, so only TCRdb's listed CDR3 is given. The V gene is TRBV20-1, the J gene TRBJ1-2. From its first to its last residue, the CDR3 has 10 amino acids. Germline-derived CDR1 and CDR2 are DFQATT and SNEGSKA (reference sequence). This CDR3 reads CSAKDSLPLI.

This clonotype was recorded at least ten times. The chain recombines TRBV5-5 with TRBJ2-4, with TRBD2 matching 12 bases. Trimming removed 0 bases from V and 2 bases from J; junction bases left unmatched: 6. Germline V gene data show CDR1 as SGHKS and CDR2 as YYEKEE (reference sequence). The CDR3 is made up of 18 amino acids. The CDR3 DNA sequence: TGTGCCAGCAGCTTGGCGGCTAGCGGGGGGGGTTCCAAAAACATTCAGTACTTC. Its translation is CASSLAASGGGSKNIQYF.

The table lists this clonotype with many counts. V is TRBV19 and J is TRBJ2-7, with 9 bases matching TRBD2. The germline V gene encodes CDR1 LNHDA and CDR2 SQIVND (reference sequence). The trim removed 3 bases at V and 1 base at J, leaving 10 bases unmatched. The CDR3 length is 17 residues. DNA of the CDR3: TGTGCCAGTAGTATTCAAGGTAGCGGGAGTGGATCCTACGAGCAGTACTTC. Its protein product is CASSIQGSGSGSYEQYF.

This clonotype has only a few counts. A clone one base away is much larger, so this may be a read error. J is TRBJ1-5 and V is TRBV7-9; the D is unclear. The germline gives CDR1 SEHNR, CDR2 FQNEAQ (reference sequence). The CDR3 is made up of 15 amino acids. The CDR3 nucleotides read TGTGCCAGCAGCTTAGGTGGGCAGGTTCAGCAGCCCCGGCATTTT. Its translation: CASSLGGQVQQPRHF.

The chain couples TRBV6-2 or TRBV6-3 to TRBJ1-1, with D maybe TRBD1 (5 bases). The CDR3 has 13 amino acids. V was shortened by 6 bases and J by 4 bases, with 12 bases between the two germline ends. Germline lookup yields CDR1 MNHEY and CDR2 SVGEGT. CDR3 DNA sequence: TGTGCCAGCAGCCACAGGAAACGCACTGAAGCTTTCTTT. Protein product: CASSHRKRTEAFF.

The chain has TRBV7-8 and TRBJ2-2; the D is unclear. V dropped 5 bases and J dropped 4 bases, with 8 bases sitting between them. This CDR3 contains 13 residues. The germline V gene has CDR1 SGHVS and CDR2 FQNEAQ. CDR3 coding DNA: TGTGCCAGCAGCAACAACCCCACCGGGGAGCTGTTTTTT. Its protein product is CASSNNPTGELFF.

This clonotype was detected only a few times. J is TRBJ1-1 and V is TRBV6-1; 7 bases align to TRBD1. V lost 5 bases, J lost 5 bases, and 8 bases stayed unmatched. The CDR3 has 14 amino acids. Germline loops: CDR1 MNHNS, CDR2 SASEGT. CDR3 sequence (DNA): TGTGCCAGCAGTCGATACAGGGGCGGGACTGAAGCTTTCTTT. It codes for CASSRYRGGTEAFF.

The V gene is TRBV29-1, the J gene TRBJ2-5; possibly TRBD1 for D (5 bases). The V gene's germline CDR1 is SQVTM and CDR2 ANQGSEA. The CDR3 loop spans 13 amino acids. Trimming removed 4 bases at V and 5 bases at J, with 14 bases between. CDR3 nucleotide sequence: TGCAGCGTTGTCGGCAGGGTGGGGGAGACCCAGTACTTC. This translates into CSVVGRVGETQYF. Full variable domain (rest looked up from reference TRBV29-1 and TRBJ2-5): SAVISQKPSRDICQRGTSLTIQCQVDSQVTMMFWYRQQPGQSLTLIATANQGSEATYESGFVIDKFPISRPNLTFSTLTVSNMSPEDSSIYLCSVVGRVGETQYFGPGTRLLVL.

This clonotype has a count of ten or more. CDR3 DNA: TGCAGCGTGGGGACATTCAGCTACGAGCAGTACTTC. Translating it yields CSVGTFSYEQYF. The V and J genes are TRBV29-1 and TRBJ2-7; perhaps TRBD1 as D (6 bases). The CDR3 sequence is 12 residues long. V was clipped by 6 bases and J by 3 bases, with 12 bases between them. Germline V gene data show CDR1 as SQVTM and CDR2 as ANQGSEA.

The table lists this clonotype with many counts. The chain is built from TRBV28 and TRBJ2-7, with D unclear. The CDR3 runs 14 residues. Germline CDR1 is MDHEN and CDR2 is SYDVKM. V lost 8 bases, J lost 2 bases, and 16 bases lay in between. The CDR3 DNA is TGTGCCAGCGGGATTCCCGGAACACCCTACGAGCAGTACTTC. Its translation is CASGIPGTPYEQYF.

There are a few counts of this clonotype. The rearrangement joins TRBV4-1 to TRBJ2-7, with D possibly matching TRBD1 (5 bases). The germline V and J ends were trimmed by 3 bases and 0 bases, with 9 bases remaining between them. The V gene's germline CDR1 is MGHRA and CDR2 YSYEKL. The CDR3 has 14 amino acids. CDR3 protein: CASSQLDNSYEQYF. CDR3 coding DNA: TGCGCCAGCAGCCAGTTGGACAACTCCTACGAGCAGTACTTC.

For this clonotype: One end of the junction does not line up with germline, which may come from a read error. V gene TRBV18 combines with J gene TRBJ2-2; maybe TRBD2 (5 bases). The CDR3 is made up of 15 amino acids. Looked up from germline, CDR1 is KGHSH and CDR2 is LQKENI. The CDR3 loop is CASSLWREATGELSF. The CDR3 nucleotides are TGTGCCAGCTCACTGTGGAGAGAGGCCACCGGGGAGCTGTCTTTT. The entire variable domain, with the rest obtained from reference TRBV18 and TRBJ2-2, is as follows: NAGVMQNPRHLVRRRGQEARLRCSPMKGHSHVYWYRQLPEEGLKFMVYLQKENIIDESGMPKERFSAEFPKEGPSILRIQQVVRGDSAAYFCASSLWREATGELSFGEGSRLTVL.

This clonotype was observed at least ten times. This rearrangement joins TRBV3-1 to TRBJ1-5; TRBD1 might be the D (5 bases). The CDR3 totals 14 residues. Trimming pared 2 bases from V and 2 bases from J, leaving 7 bases between. The V gene's germline CDR1 is LGHDT and CDR2 YNNKEL (reference sequence). CDR3 DNA sequence: TGTGCCAGCAGCCAATCAGGGCGCAATCAGCCCCAGCATTTT. Its protein product is CASSQSGRNQPQHF.

Concerning this clonotype: Given a much more abundant clone one base away, this may be a read error. The chain uses TRBV2 and TRBJ1-1; TRBD1 is a possible D gene (5 bases). In germline, CDR1 is SNHLY, CDR2 FYNNEI. The CDR3 sequence is 13 residues long. V was shortened by 6 bases and J by 5 bases, with 13 bases between the two germline ends. In DNA, the CDR3 is TGTGCCAGCAGAGAGGGGTCGGGGACTGAAGCTTTCTTT. As protein: CASREGSGTEAFF.

This chain uses TRBV27 with TRBJ2-7, with unresolved D. Germline V gives CDR1 MNHEY, CDR2 SMNVEV (reference sequence). With 5 bases removed from V and 3 bases from J, the gap between germline ends came to 11 bases. This CDR3 region has 13 residues. CDR3 sequence reads: CASSGKRHYEQYF. CDR3 sequence (DNA): TGTGCCAGCAGTGGAAAGCGCCACTACGAGCAGTACTTC.